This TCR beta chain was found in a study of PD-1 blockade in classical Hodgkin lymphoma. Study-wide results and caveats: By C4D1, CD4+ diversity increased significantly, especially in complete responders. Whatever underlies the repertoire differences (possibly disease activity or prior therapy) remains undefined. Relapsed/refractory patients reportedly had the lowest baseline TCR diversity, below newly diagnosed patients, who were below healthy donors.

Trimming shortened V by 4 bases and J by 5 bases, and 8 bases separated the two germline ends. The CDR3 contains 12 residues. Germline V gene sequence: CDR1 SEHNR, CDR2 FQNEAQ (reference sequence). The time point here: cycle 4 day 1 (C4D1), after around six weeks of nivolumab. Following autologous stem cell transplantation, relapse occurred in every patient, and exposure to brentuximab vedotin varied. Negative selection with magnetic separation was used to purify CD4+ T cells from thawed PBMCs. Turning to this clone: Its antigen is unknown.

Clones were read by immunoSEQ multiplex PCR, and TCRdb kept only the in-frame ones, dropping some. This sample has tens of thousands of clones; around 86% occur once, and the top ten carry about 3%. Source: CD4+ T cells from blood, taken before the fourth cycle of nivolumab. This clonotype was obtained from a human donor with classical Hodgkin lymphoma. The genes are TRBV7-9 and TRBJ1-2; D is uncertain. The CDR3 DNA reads TGTGCCAGCAGCTCCTCACAATATGGCTACACCTTC. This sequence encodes CASSSSQYGYTF.